Presented here are 10 T cell receptor beta chains from one specimen sequenced in a study of cytomegalovirus exposure and HLA in healthy donors. Both 60 Vbeta primers and 13 Jbeta primers went into the PCR. Clones were read by immunoSEQ multiplex PCR, and TCRdb kept only the in-frame ones, dropping some. The listing records 110,000 to 150,000 clones. Specimen: PBMCs. These receptors were obtained from a male donor in good health and CMV-seronegative.

The rearrangement uses TRBV15 and TRBJ1-1, with 8 nucleotides matching TRBD1. CDR3 length: 15 residues. Germline assignment: CDR1 LNHNV and CDR2 YYDKDF (reference sequence). Unmatched junction bases numbered 2, after V lost 0 bases and J lost 2 bases. The DNA for the CDR3 is TGTGCCACCAGCAGAGAGGGACAGGTTAACACTGAAGCTTTCTTT. Its protein is CATSREGQVNTEAFF.

This chain joins TRBV5-6 and TRBJ2-5; 7 bases fit TRBD1. The CDR3 has 14 amino acids. The germline V gene has CDR1 SGHDT and CDR2 YYEEEE. Trimming at V came to 4 bases and at J to 4 bases, leaving 7 bases not matched to a gene. For the CDR3, the DNA is TGTGCCAGCAGCGGAACAGGGGTGCGAGAGACCCAGTACTTC. It codes for CASSGTGVRETQYF.

The V call is TRBV2, the J call TRBJ2-5, with a weak D call TRBD2 (5 bases). Germline V gene data show CDR1 as SNHLY and CDR2 as FYNNEI. Trimming took off 5 bases at V and 4 bases at J, with 14 bases between the two ends. This CDR3 is built from 14 residues. For the CDR3, the DNA is TGTGCCAGCAGTCCGCAGGCGGCGGGAGAGACCCAGTACTTC. Protein product: CASSPQAAGETQYF.

This chain uses TRBV14 with TRBJ1-6; D may be TRBD1 (5 bases). Germline CDR1 is SGHDN and CDR2 is FVKESK. This CDR3 is built from 16 residues. With 1 base removed from V and 9 bases from J, the gap between germline ends came to 16 bases. The CDR3 is CASSQAQGFKISPLHF. For the CDR3, the DNA is TGTGCCAGCAGCCAAGCCCAGGGTTTCAAAATTTCACCCCTCCACTTT.

The chain joins TRBV25-1 to TRBJ1-2, with 7 bases matching TRBD1. V lost 4 bases and J lost 7; bases outside the gene matches: 6. CDR1 and CDR2 from the germline V gene are MGHDK and SYGVNS. The CDR3 has 13 residues. Here the CDR3 DNA reads TGTGCCAGCAGTGGCACAGGGGTCCTTGGCTACACCTTC. It specifies CASSGTGVLGYTF.

The chain has TRBV6-1 and TRBJ1-5; tentative D call: TRBD1 (5 bases). The V end was cut by 5 bases, the J end by 0 bases, with 11 bases between. Germline V gives CDR1 MNHNS, CDR2 SASEGT. CDR3 length: 15 amino acids. This chain's CDR3 is CASSPKGLSNQPQHF. The CDR3 DNA sequence: TGTGCCAGCAGTCCAAAGGGACTTAGCAATCAGCCCCAGCATTTT.

This chain joins TRBV19 and TRBJ2-7; tentatively, D is TRBD1 (6 bases). The V gene's germline CDR1 is LNHDA and CDR2 SQIVND (reference sequence). V was clipped by 6 bases and J by 0 bases, with 15 bases between them. The CDR3 spans 15 residues. In nucleotides, the CDR3 is TGTGCCAGTAGGACACAGGGACGGCTCTCCTACGAGCAGTACTTC. This gives the protein CASRTQGRLSYEQYF.

The rearrangement links TRBV27 to TRBJ2-2, with D possibly TRBD2 on 6 matching bases. The V and J ends lost 7 bases and 4 bases respectively, with 13 bases between them. There are 14 residues in the CDR3. The germline V gene has CDR1 MNHEY and CDR2 SMNVEV (reference sequence). This CDR3 reads CASNGRGVTGELFF. In nucleotides, the CDR3 is TGTGCCAGCAACGGGAGAGGGGTCACCGGGGAGCTGTTTTTT.

The chain has TRBV6-1 and TRBJ2-1; TRBD2 agrees at 7 bases. The CDR3 has 13 amino acids. V was pared by 7 bases and J by 8 bases, with 8 bases of the junction left unmatched. Germline V gene data show CDR1 as MNHNS and CDR2 as SASEGT. CDR3 protein: CASTPGGGDEQFF. In nucleotides, the CDR3 is TGTGCCAGCACCCCTGGTGGGGGGGATGAGCAGTTCTTC.

The V gene is TRBV11-1, the J gene TRBJ1-1, with D possibly TRBD1 on 6 matching bases. V gave up 0 bases and J gave up 1 base, with 15 bases separating them. CDR3 size: 17 residues. The germline V gene encodes CDR1 SGHAT and CDR2 FQDESV (reference sequence). CDR3 DNA: TGTGCCAGCAGCTTAGCGTTATCCGGGACAACGAACACTGAAGCTTTCTTT. This codes for CASSLALSGTTNTEAFF.